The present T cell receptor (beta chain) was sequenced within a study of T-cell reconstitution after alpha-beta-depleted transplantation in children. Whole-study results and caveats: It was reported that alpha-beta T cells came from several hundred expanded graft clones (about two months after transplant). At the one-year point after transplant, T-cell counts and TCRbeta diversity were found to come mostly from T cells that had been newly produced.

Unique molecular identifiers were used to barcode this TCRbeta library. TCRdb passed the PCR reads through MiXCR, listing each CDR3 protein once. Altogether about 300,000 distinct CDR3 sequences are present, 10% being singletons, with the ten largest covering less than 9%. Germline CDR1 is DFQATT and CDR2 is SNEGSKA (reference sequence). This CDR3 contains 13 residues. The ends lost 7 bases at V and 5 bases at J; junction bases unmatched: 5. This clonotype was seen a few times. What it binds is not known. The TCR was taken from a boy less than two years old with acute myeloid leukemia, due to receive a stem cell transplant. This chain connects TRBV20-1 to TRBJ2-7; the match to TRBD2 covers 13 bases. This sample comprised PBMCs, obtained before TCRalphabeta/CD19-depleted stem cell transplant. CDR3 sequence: CSVLGTSGDEQYF. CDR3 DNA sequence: TGCAGTGTCCTTGGGACTAGCGGGGACGAGCAGTACTTC.